This T cell receptor beta chain was captured by sequencing in a study of blood T cells in healthy people across ages. All donors came from Russia, were Caucasian and healthy, and spanned ages about 6 to 95. It was with a sample-barcoded 5' primer and a J-beta primer mix that a second PCR of roughly 7 to 12 cycles was run. Every molecule of cDNA carried a tag from a template-switch adaptor with 12 random nucleotides. MiXCR, run by TCRdb on the 5' RACE reads, gives a single entry per CDR3 protein. The sample consists of 750,000 to 850,000 distinct CDR3 sequences, approximately 25% of them appearing once. These data also featured in a second study, about T cells of mothers and their children.

This TCR came from a boy between 10 and 17 years old in good health. Input material: blood.

As DNA, the CDR3 is TGCGCCAGCAGCCCGGGGAGGGGACAGGGTGGTGGCTACACCTTC. It translates to CASSPGRGQGGGYTF. The chain uses TRBV4-1 and TRBJ1-2, with 9 bases aligning to TRBD1. The CDR3 loop spans 15 amino acids. The germline gives CDR1 MGHRA, CDR2 YSYEKL. V shed 4 bases and J 7 bases; nucleotides not matched to a gene: 10.